Listed below are T cell receptor beta chains from one sample, sequenced in a study of blood T cell repertoires in COVID-19. Generated by immunoSEQ multiplex PCR, the TCRdb table keeps only in-frame clones and is missing some. Here the sample spans about 120,000 clones, 85% being singletons. The sequenced sample was peripheral blood. All receptors derive from a man older than 75 with acute or convalescent COVID-19. The CDR3 runs from the conserved cysteine through the conserved F or W. Fields, in order: CDR3 length, V gene, CDR3 protein.

14	TRBV5-5	CASSSDRVNQPQHF
15	TRBV27	CASSSPGTGSYGYTF
14	TRBV18	CASSPETGTDIQYF
17	TRBV19	CASSRLAGGLNTGELFF
14	TRBV11-2	CASSRERLANEQFF
15	TRBV30	CAWSVGLAGNNEQFF
14	TRBV9	CASSVGGQQETQYF
11	TRBV6-5	CAGQQNYGYTF
15	TRBV28	CASRNGGGGKTEAFF
14	TRBV5-1	CASSLRQGNYGYTF
14	TRBV6-6	CASSYPGNQETQYF
17	TRBV28	CASYLSGGAVRGSEAFF
15	TRBV19	CASSIGGTGKETQYF
16	TRBV6-5	CASSYRPGQENSPLHF
17	TRBV24-1	CATSDPMTGAANQPQHF
14	TRBV6-1	CASSENSFNNEQFF
16	TRBV9	CASSARTSGFTGELFF
13	TRBV7-3	CASSHRPGDEQFF
15	TRBV6-5	CASTSGTGGEQPQHF
12	TRBV29-1	CSVEVQGSEQYF
18	TRBV9	CASSVAGGGKAGTDTQYF
13	TRBV19	CAINRGPGTEAFF
14	TRBV5-4	CASSFGGNQETQYF
15	TRBV3-1/TRBV3-2	CASSQDLGRAGGYTF
16	TRBV27	CASRELAGGSKNIQYF
13	TRBV6-6	CASSYEGNTEAFF
13	TRBV27	CASSFLVTGELFF
15	TRBV7-9	CASSLPDRGWYGYTF
14	TRBV18	CASSPSTGSYEQYF
15	TRBV13	CASSQQGGSNEKLFF
16	TRBV6-2/TRBV6-3	CASSPYYTGIQETQYF
15	TRBV27	CARVRDRSLCQPQHF
16	TRBV7-2	CASSTRTGRSQETQYF
13	TRBV6-5	CASSREDNSPLHF
15	TRBV5-6	CASSLGDRVASPLHF
16	TRBV10-3	CAISDSWTGSYQPQHF
12	TRBV7-9	CASSLSGYGYTF
12	TRBV29-1	CSVEQGGNEQFF
14	TRBV4-3	CASSRGGIEETQYF
15	TRBV27	CASRTSGGKASGYTF
15	TRBV19	CASSIADRGSYGYTF
16	TRBV30	CAWRGLAGGERETQYF
17	TRBV7-2	CASSQGLAGSAQYTQYF
15	TRBV5-1	CASSWTAGEGTEAFF
13	TRBV9	CASSPGGTGGVFF
13	TRBV19	CASSVQGPTEAFF
16	TRBV19	CATLGGQGGLNTEAFF
15	TRBV6-5	CASSSSWGAGESQYF
14	TRBV19	CASSMFRENTEAFF
13	TRBV12-3/TRBV12-4	CASNRQGNYGYTF
18	TRBV7-9	CASSFGGSGGASYNEQFF
13	TRBV5-8	CASSPTQYSGYTF
13	TRBV7-3	CASSVHEVGEQYF